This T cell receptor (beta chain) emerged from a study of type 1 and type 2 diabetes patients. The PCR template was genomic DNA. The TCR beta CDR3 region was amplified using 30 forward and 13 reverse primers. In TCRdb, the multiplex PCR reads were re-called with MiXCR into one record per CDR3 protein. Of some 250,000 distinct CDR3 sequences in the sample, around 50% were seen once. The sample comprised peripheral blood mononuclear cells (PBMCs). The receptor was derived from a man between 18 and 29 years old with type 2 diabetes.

DNA of the CDR3: TGTGCTAGTGGTTCGACAGGGAGAGGGTACGAGCAGTACTTC. This gives the protein CASGSTGRGYEQYF. The chain recombines TRBV12-5 with TRBJ2-7; 7 bases map to TRBD1. Germline-derived CDR1 and CDR2 are LGHNT and FRNRAP. J lost 4 bases, V lost 4 bases, and 7 bases had no gene match. CDR3 length: 14 residues.